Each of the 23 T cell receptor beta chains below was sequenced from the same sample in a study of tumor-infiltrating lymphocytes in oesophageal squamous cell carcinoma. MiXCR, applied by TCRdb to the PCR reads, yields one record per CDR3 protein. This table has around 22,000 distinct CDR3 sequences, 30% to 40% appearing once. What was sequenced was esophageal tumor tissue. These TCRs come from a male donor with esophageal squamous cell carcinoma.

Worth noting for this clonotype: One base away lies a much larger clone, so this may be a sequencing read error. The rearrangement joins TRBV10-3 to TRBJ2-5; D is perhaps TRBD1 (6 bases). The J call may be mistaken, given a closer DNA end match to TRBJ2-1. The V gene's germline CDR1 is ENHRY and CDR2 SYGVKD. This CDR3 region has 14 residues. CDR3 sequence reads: CAIRPGVTNYEQFF. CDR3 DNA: TGTGCCATCAGACCAGGGGTAACGAACTACGAGCAGTTCTTC.

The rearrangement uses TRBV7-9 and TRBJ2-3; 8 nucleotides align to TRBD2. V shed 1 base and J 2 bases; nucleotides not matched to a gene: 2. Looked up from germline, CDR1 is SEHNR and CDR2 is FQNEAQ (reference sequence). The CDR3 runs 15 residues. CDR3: CASSLVAGSTDTQYF. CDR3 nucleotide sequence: TGTGCCAGCAGCTTAGTAGCGGGGTCCACAGATACGCAGTATTTT.

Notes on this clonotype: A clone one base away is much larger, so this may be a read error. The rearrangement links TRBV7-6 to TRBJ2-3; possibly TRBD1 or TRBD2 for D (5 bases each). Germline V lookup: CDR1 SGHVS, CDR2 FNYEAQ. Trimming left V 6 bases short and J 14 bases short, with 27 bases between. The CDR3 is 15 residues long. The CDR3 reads CASRGAQFNTGELYF. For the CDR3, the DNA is TGTGCCAGCAGAGGGGCCCAATTCAACACCGGGGAGCTGTATTTT.

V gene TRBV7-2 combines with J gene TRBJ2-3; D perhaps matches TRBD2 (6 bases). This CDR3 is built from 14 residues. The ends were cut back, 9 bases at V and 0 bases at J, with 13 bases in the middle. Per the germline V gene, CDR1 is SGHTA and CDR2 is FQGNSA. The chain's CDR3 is CASSRGASTDTQYF. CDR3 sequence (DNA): TGTGCCAGTTCCCGCGGGGCTAGCACAGATACGCAGTATTTT.

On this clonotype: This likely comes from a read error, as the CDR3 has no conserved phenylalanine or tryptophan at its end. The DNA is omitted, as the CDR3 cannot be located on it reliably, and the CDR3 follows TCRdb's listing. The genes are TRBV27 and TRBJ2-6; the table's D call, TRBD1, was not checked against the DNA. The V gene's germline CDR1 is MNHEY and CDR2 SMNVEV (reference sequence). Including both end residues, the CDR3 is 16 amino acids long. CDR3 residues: CATYRGGDYNEQFFGA.

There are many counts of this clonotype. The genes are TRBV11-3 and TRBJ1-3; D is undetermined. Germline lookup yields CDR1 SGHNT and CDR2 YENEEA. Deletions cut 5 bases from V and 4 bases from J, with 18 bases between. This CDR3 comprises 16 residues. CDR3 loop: CASSLLVGFTGNTIYF. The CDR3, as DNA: TGTGCCAGCAGCCTCCTGGTTGGGTTCACGGGAAACACCATATATTTT.

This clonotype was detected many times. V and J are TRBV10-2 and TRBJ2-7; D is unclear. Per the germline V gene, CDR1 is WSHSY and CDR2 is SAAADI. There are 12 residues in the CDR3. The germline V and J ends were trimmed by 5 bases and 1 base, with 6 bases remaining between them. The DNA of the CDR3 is TGCGCCAGCAGTCAGACGTCCTACGAGCAGTACTTC. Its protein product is CASSQTSYEQYF.

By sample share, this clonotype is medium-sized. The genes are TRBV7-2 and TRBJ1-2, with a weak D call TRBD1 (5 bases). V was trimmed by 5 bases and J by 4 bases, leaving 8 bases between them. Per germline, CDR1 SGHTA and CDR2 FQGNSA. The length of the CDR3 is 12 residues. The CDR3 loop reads CASSPGLYGYTF. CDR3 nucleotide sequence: TGTGCCAGCAGCCCGGGGCTCTATGGCTACACCTTC.

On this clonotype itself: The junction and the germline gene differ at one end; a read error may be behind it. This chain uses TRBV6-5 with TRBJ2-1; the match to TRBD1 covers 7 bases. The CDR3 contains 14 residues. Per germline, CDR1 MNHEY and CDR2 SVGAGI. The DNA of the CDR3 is TGTGCCAGCAGTTCCTCGACAGGGTGGCCACCCCTCCACTTC. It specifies CASSSSTGWPPLHF.

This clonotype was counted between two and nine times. The CDR3 spells CASSLPTGPNEKLFF. The CDR3 DNA follows: TGTGCCAGCAGCTTACCGACAGGACCTAATGAAAAACTGTTTTTT. V is TRBV5-6 and J is TRBJ1-4; a possible D gene is TRBD1 (6 bases). V was trimmed by 2 bases and J by 3 bases, leaving 11 bases between them. CDR1 and CDR2 from the germline V gene are SGHDT and YYEEEE. The CDR3 covers 15 residues.

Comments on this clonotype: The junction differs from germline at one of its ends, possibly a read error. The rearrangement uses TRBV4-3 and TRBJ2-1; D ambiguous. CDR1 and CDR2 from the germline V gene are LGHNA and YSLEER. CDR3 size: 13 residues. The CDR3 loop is CASSQEVNSPLHF. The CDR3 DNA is TGCGCCAGCAGCCAAGAAGTGAATTCACCCCTCCACTTC.

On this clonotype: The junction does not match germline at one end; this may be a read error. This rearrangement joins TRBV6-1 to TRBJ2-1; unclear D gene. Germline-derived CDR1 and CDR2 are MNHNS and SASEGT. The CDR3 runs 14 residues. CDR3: CASSEGLWQETKYF. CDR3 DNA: TGTGCCAGCAGTGAGGGATTGTGGCAAGAGACCAAGTACTTC.

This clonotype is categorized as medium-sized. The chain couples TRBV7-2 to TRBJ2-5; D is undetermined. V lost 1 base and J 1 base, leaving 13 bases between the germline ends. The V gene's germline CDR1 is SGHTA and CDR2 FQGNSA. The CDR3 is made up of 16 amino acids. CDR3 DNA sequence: TGTGCCAGCAGCTTAGATCGCAGGCAACCCCAAGAGACCCAGTACTTC. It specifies CASSLDRRQPQETQYF.

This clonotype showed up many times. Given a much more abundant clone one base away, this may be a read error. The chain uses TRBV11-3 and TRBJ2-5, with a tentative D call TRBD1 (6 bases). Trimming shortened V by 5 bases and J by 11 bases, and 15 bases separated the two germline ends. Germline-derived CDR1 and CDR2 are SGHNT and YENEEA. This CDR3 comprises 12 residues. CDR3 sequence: CASSVTGGEQYF. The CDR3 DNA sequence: TGTGCCAGCAGCGTGACAGGTGGTGAGCAGTACTTC. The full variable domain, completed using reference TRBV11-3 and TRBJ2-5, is EAGVVQSPRYKIIEKKQPVAFWCNPISGHNTLYWYLQNLGQGPELLIRYENEEAVDDSQLPKDRFSAERLKGVDSTLKIQPAELGDSAVYLCASSVTGGEQYFGPGTRLLVL.

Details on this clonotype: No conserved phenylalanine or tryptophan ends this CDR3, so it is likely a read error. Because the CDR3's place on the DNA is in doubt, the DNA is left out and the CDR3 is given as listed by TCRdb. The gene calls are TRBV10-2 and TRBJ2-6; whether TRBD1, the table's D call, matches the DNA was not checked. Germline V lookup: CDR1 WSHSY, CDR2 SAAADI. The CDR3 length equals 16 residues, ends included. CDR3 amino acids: CASSEPGPHYEQYFGA.

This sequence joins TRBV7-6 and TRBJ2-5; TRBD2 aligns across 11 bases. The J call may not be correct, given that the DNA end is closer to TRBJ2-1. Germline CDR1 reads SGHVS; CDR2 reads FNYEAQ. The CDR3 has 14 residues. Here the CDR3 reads CASSLTGLAEEQFF. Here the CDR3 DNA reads TGTGCCAGCAGCTTAACGGGACTAGCGGAAGAGCAGTTCTTC.

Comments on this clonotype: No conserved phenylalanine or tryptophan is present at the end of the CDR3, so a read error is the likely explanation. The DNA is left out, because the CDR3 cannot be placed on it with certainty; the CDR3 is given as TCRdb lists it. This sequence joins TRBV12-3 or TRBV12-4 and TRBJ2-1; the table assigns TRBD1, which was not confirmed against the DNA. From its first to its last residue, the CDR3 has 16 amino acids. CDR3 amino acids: CASSRDRGYYGYTFGS.

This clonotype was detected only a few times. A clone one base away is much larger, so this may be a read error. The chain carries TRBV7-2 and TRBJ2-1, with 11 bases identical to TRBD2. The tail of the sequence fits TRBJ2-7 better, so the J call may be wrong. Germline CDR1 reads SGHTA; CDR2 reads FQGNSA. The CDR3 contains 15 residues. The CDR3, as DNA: TGTGCCAGCAGCACCCGGACTAGCGGGTACAATGAGCAGTACTTC. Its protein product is CASSTRTSGYNEQYF.

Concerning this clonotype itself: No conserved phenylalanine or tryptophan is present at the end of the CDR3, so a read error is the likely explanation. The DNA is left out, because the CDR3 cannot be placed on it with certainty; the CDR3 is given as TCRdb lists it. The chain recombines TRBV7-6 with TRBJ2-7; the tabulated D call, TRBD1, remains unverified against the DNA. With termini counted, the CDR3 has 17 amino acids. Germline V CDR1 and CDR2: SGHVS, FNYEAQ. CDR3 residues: CASSFYGTDRGTQYFGS.

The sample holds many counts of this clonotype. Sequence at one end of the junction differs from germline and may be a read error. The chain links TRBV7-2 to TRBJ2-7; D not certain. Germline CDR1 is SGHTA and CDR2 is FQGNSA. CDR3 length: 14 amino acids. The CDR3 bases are TGTGCCAGCAGCTTAGCTCGTGGCACAACACCCCTCCACTTC. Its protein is CASSLARGTTPLHF.

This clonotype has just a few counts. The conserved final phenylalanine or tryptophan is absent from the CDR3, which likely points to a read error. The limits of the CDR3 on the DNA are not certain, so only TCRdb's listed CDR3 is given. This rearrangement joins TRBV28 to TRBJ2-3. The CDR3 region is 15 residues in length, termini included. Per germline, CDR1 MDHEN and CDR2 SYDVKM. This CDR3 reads CASSLVANYGYTFGS.

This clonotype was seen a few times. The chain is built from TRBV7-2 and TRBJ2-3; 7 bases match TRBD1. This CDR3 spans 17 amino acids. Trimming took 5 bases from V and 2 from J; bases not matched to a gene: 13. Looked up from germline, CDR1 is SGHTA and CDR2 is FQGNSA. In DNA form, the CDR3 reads TGTGCCAGCAGCCAAAGTCCGGGACAGCGGACCACAGATACGCAGTATTTT. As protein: CASSQSPGQRTTDTQYF.

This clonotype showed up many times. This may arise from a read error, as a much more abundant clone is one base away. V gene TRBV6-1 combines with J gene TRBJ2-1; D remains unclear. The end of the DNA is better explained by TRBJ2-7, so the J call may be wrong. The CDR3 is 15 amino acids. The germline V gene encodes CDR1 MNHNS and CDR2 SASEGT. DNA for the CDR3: TGTGCCAGCAAGAGATCTTTGGACCCCCTCGCTGAGCAGTACTTC. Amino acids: CASKRSLDPLAEQYF.